A single sample is the source of the 32 T cell receptor beta chains below, sequenced in a study of cytomegalovirus exposure and HLA in healthy donors. Here immunoSEQ multiplex PCR was the method, and the copy in TCRdb shows in-frame clones only, minus some. Of 100,000 to 120,000 clones listed, roughly nine tenths are singletons. The sequencing input was PBMCs. The receptors derive from a woman between 18 and 29 years old in good health and CMV-seronegative.

The genes are TRBV4-3 and TRBJ2-1; the match to TRBD2 covers 11 bases. The length of the CDR3 is 16 residues. Germline V lookup: CDR1 LGHNA, CDR2 YSLEER. V trimming: 0 bases; J trimming: 4 bases; junction bases outside the gene matches: 2. CDR3: CASSQEIAGGYNEQFF. CDR3 DNA sequence: TGCGCCAGCAGCCAAGAAATAGCGGGGGGGTACAATGAGCAGTTCTTC.

The chain is built from TRBV28 and TRBJ2-1; D is uncertain. Germline CDR1 and CDR2: MDHEN and SYDVKM. The CDR3 length is 11 residues. The chain's CDR3 is CAREYYNEQFF. Written as DNA, the CDR3 is TGTGCTAGAGAGTACTACAATGAGCAGTTCTTC.

This chain uses TRBV5-1 with TRBJ1-6, with 8 positions matching TRBD1. CDR3 length: 14 residues. CDR1 and CDR2 from the germline V gene are SGHRS and YFSETQ. Unmatched junction bases numbered 4, after V lost 2 bases and J lost 9 bases. CDR3: CASSLDRGSSPLHF. The CDR3 DNA reads TGCGCCAGCAGCTTAGACAGGGGAAGTTCACCCCTCCACTTT. Looking up the rest from reference TRBV5-1 and TRBJ1-6 gives the full variable domain: KAGVTQTPRYLIKTRGQQVTLSCSPISGHRSVSWYQQTPGQGLQFLFEYFSETQRNKGNFPGRFSGRQFSNSRSEMNVSTLELGDSALYLCASSLDRGSSPLHFGNGTRLTVT.

The CDR3 is CASSPRRGVDTQYF. For the CDR3, the DNA is TGTGCCAGCAGCCCCCGGAGGGGAGTAGATACGCAGTATTTT. The chain links TRBV21-1 to TRBJ2-3; the D call TRBD2 from the table was never checked on the DNA. TRBV21-1 is a listed pseudogene. This CDR3 is 14 amino acids long.

The chain combines TRBV14 with TRBJ2-1; 13 bases align to TRBD2. CDR3 size: 19 residues. Losses at the gene ends were 1 base for V and 9 bases for J; bases not matched to a gene: 15. In germline, CDR1 is SGHDN, CDR2 FVKESK. The CDR3 is CASSQGRTSGREGFTEQFF. The CDR3 DNA is TGTGCCAGCAGCCAAGGGAGGACTAGCGGGAGAGAGGGGTTCACTGAGCAGTTCTTC.

The chain carries TRBV27 and TRBJ1-1; 7 bases line up with TRBD1. Germline assignment: CDR1 MNHEY and CDR2 SMNVEV (reference sequence). J gave up 4 bases and V 2 bases, and 10 bases lay outside the gene matches. The CDR3 covers 16 residues. The CDR3 here is CASSLTTRGLSTEAFF. The CDR3 DNA sequence: TGTGCCAGCAGTTTAACTACTAGGGGGCTCAGCACTGAAGCTTTCTTT.

The chain uses TRBV30 and TRBJ1-5, with D hard to call. Germline V gene data show CDR1 as GTSNPN and CDR2 as SVGIG (reference sequence). The CDR3 is made up of 14 amino acids. Trimming left V 2 bases short and J 5 bases short, with 13 bases between. CDR3 residues: CAWSRGARDQPQHF. Here the CDR3 DNA reads TGTGCCTGGAGTCGCGGTGCGAGAGATCAGCCCCAGCATTTT.

This chain uses TRBV5-6 with TRBJ2-1; D uncertain. Germline loops: CDR1 SGHDT, CDR2 YYEEEE. V was pared by 4 bases and J by 8 bases, with 22 bases between. This CDR3 is built from 16 residues. The CDR3: CASSPTATAHRDEQFF. The CDR3 nucleotides are TGTGCCAGCAGCCCCACGGCAACAGCACACCGCGATGAGCAGTTCTTC.

The chain employs TRBV5-1 and TRBJ1-2; 9 nucleotides align to TRBD1. Germline V gives CDR1 SGHRS, CDR2 YFSETQ. The length of the CDR3 is 15 residues. J lost 4 bases, V lost 0 bases, and 4 bases had no gene match. The CDR3 spells CASSLDPGQGYGYTF. The DNA of the CDR3 is TGCGCCAGCAGCTTGGATCCGGGACAGGGCTATGGCTACACCTTC.

The chain recombines TRBV4-2 with TRBJ1-4; 8 bases match TRBD1. Trimming removed 3 bases from V and 7 bases from J; junction bases left unmatched: 10. Germline V CDR1 and CDR2: LGHNA, YNFKEQ. The length of the CDR3 is 16 residues. This CDR3 reads CASSHHDRGVSEKLFF. For the CDR3, the DNA is TGTGCCAGCAGCCACCACGACAGGGGTGTTTCTGAAAAACTGTTTTTT.

The gene calls are TRBV28 and TRBJ1-5; D unclear. This CDR3 has 16 amino acids. The ends were cut back, 1 base at V and 6 bases at J, with 16 bases in the middle. Germline loops: CDR1 MDHEN, CDR2 SYDVKM. The CDR3 loop reads CASSLSRGRPGQPQHF. The CDR3 coding sequence is TGTGCCAGCAGTTTATCCCGCGGGAGGCCGGGTCAGCCCCAGCATTTT.

The rearrangement uses TRBV6-1 and TRBJ2-7, with D tentatively TRBD1 (6 bases). Germline-derived CDR1 and CDR2 are MNHNS and SASEGT. There are 14 residues in the CDR3. With 5 bases removed from V and 1 base from J, the gap between germline ends came to 12 bases. The CDR3 protein is CASSLGGWSYEQYF. DNA of the CDR3: TGTGCCAGCAGTTTAGGGGGATGGTCCTACGAGCAGTACTTC.

The chain joins TRBV30 to TRBJ2-1; D is perhaps TRBD2 (6 bases). The CDR3 loop spans 14 amino acids. The germline V and J ends were trimmed by 4 bases and 4 bases, with 14 bases remaining between them. Germline values: CDR1 GTSNPN, CDR2 SVGIG (reference sequence). The CDR3 spells CAWTEGGGYNEQFF. CDR3 coding DNA: TGTGCCTGGACGGAGGGTGGGGGGTACAATGAGCAGTTCTTC.

This sequence joins TRBV9 and TRBJ1-2; no definite D call. CDR1 and CDR2 (germline): SGDLS, YYNGEE. Trimming shortened V by 1 base and J by 2 bases, and 3 bases separated the two germline ends. The CDR3 sequence is 12 residues long. The CDR3 protein is CASSVQNYGYTF. The CDR3 bases are TGTGCCAGCAGCGTACAGAACTATGGCTACACCTTC.

There are a few counts of this clone. The genes are TRBV28 and TRBJ1-2, with D possibly TRBD1 on 5 matching bases. This CDR3 has 14 residues. V was clipped by 4 bases and J by 2 bases, with 11 bases between them. The germline V gene encodes CDR1 MDHEN and CDR2 SYDVKM. The chain's CDR3 is CASSSGGLNYGYTF. Here the CDR3 DNA reads TGTGCCAGCAGTTCCGGGGGTCTAAACTATGGCTACACCTTC.

The chain carries TRBV28 and TRBJ1-2; 7 nucleotides line up with TRBD1. V lost 2 bases to trimming and J lost 6 bases; unmatched junction nucleotides: 9. The CDR3 is made up of 15 amino acids. Germline lookup yields CDR1 MDHEN and CDR2 SYDVKM. The CDR3 loop reads CASSLRGDRLDGYTF. The CDR3 DNA sequence: TGTGCCAGCAGTTTAAGGGGGGACAGATTGGATGGCTACACCTTC.

V usage is TRBV4-3 and J usage is TRBJ2-1; D might be TRBD2 (5 bases). Per the germline V gene, CDR1 is LGHNA and CDR2 is YSLEER. The CDR3 has 16 residues. V was clipped by 0 bases and J by 0 bases, with 9 bases between them. CDR3 amino acids: CASSQDVGSSYNEQFF. The CDR3 DNA is TGCGCCAGCAGCCAAGATGTAGGGAGCTCCTACAATGAGCAGTTCTTC.

The chain recombines TRBV28 with TRBJ2-1; TRBD2 aligns across 11 bases. The germline gives CDR1 MDHEN, CDR2 SYDVKM. The CDR3 is 17 residues long. Trimming at V came to 4 bases and at J to 1 base, leaving 6 bases not matched to a gene. In nucleotides, the CDR3 is TGTGCCAGCAGTTCGACCGGGACTAGCGGTTCCTACAATGAGCAGTTCTTC. It encodes CASSSTGTSGSYNEQFF.

The rearrangement uses TRBV7-2 and TRBJ2-3; possibly TRBD2 for D (5 bases). Trimming left V 5 bases short and J 4 bases short, with 7 bases between. The germline V gene has CDR1 SGHTA and CDR2 FQGNSA. The CDR3 consists of 12 residues. For the CDR3, the DNA is TGTGCCAGCAGCCTACTAGCAGATACGCAGTATTTT. Residues: CASSLLADTQYF.

Comments on this clone: A read error may account for a junction end that differs from germline. The chain is built from TRBV19 and TRBJ2-3; the D gene is possibly TRBD2 (5 bases). From germline, CDR1 is LNHDA and CDR2 SQIVND (reference sequence). CDR3 length equals 10 residues. CDR3 sequence: CGRLTDTQYF. DNA of the CDR3: TGCGGCAGACTAACAGATACGCAGTATTTT.

The V gene is TRBV13, the J gene TRBJ2-5; 7 bases map to TRBD1. In germline, CDR1 is PRHDT, CDR2 FYEKMQ (reference sequence). This CDR3 contains 13 residues. V dropped 3 bases and J dropped 5; count of bases not matched to a gene: 3. CDR3 sequence: CASSFSRGETQYF. As DNA, the CDR3 is TGTGCCAGCAGCTTTTCCAGGGGGGAGACCCAGTACTTC.

The chain recombines TRBV7-2 with TRBJ1-2, with D possibly being TRBD1 (6 bases). Per the germline V gene, CDR1 is SGHTA and CDR2 is FQGNSA. Between the trimmed V and J ends, which lost 5 bases and 7 bases, there was a span of 20 bases. This CDR3 region has 15 residues. CDR3 sequence (DNA): TGTGCCAGCAGCCCTCAGACAGGAGCGGCGGGTGGCTACACCTTC. As protein: CASSPQTGAAGGYTF.

The chain uses TRBV5-4 and TRBJ1-1; 8 positions agree with TRBD1. The V segment lost 0 bases and the J segment 0 bases; nucleotides outside the gene matches: 7. Per germline, CDR1 SGHNT and CDR2 YYREEE (reference sequence). CDR3 length: 17 residues. CDR3 DNA: TGTGCCAGCAGCTTGGGAGACAGGGGTACCATGAACACTGAAGCTTTCTTT. This codes for CASSLGDRGTMNTEAFF.

This chain connects TRBV9 to TRBJ2-1, with D maybe TRBD2 (6 bases). From germline, CDR1 is SGDLS and CDR2 YYNGEE. CDR3 length: 13 amino acids. With 0 bases removed from V and 10 bases from J, the gap between germline ends came to 11 bases. The CDR3 loop reads CASSVVEGREQFF. The CDR3 coding sequence is TGTGCCAGCAGCGTAGTGGAGGGACGGGAGCAGTTCTTC.

This chain uses TRBV21-1 with TRBJ1-5; TRBD1 is the table's D call and was not checked against the DNA. TRBV21-1 is an annotated pseudogene. The CDR3 extends over 16 amino acids. This CDR3 reads CASSNNDRDRHQPQHF. Here the CDR3 DNA reads TGTGCCAGCAGCAACAACGACAGGGACCGTCATCAGCCCCAGCATTTT.

The chain couples TRBV7-3 to TRBJ2-1; 11 bases are shared with TRBD2. The germline CDR1 and CDR2 sequences are SGHTA and FQGTGA. With V trimmed by 8 bases and J by 4 bases, 7 bases remained unmatched. The CDR3 has 15 residues. The CDR3 nucleotides read TGTGCCAGCTCGCTAGGGACTAGCGGATACAATGAGCAGTTCTTC. This codes for CASSLGTSGYNEQFF.

The rearrangement joins TRBV28 to TRBJ2-7, with D tentatively TRBD1 (6 bases). The CDR3 length is 14 residues. Germline V gene sequence: CDR1 MDHEN, CDR2 SYDVKM. Trimming shortened V by 9 bases and J by 2 bases, and 17 bases separated the two germline ends. Written as DNA, the CDR3 is TGTGCCAGTGAACATGGGGGACAAGCCTACGAGCAGTACTTC. The encoded protein is CASEHGGQAYEQYF.

This clone was observed once. V and J are TRBV4-1 and TRBJ1-4, with a possible D match to TRBD1 (5 bases). Germline CDR1 reads MGHRA; CDR2 reads YSYEKL. The CDR3 is 17 amino acids. V lost 5 bases and J 2 bases, leaving 18 bases between the germline ends. This CDR3 reads CASSLKRAGLTNEKLFF. The CDR3 coding sequence is TGCGCCAGCAGCTTAAAACGGGCAGGGCTGACTAATGAAAAACTGTTTTTT.

The chain carries TRBV27 and TRBJ2-7; D is possibly TRBD1 (6 bases). The length of the CDR3 is 14 residues. CDR1 and CDR2 from the germline V gene are MNHEY and SMNVEV (reference sequence). Trimming shortened V by 3 bases and J by 3 bases, and 12 bases separated the two germline ends. In DNA form, the CDR3 reads TGTGCCAGCAGTTTGAAAGGGGGTGTCTACGAGCAGTACTTC. This encodes CASSLKGGVYEQYF.

V usage is TRBV27 and J usage is TRBJ2-1; 11 nucleotides align to TRBD2. Trimming removed 1 base from V and 1 base from J; junction bases left unmatched: 3. The CDR3 totals 17 residues. Germline-derived CDR1 and CDR2 are MNHEY and SMNVEV (reference sequence). Here the CDR3 reads CASSLWASGGSYNEQFF. CDR3 in DNA: TGTGCCAGCAGTTTATGGGCTAGCGGGGGGTCCTACAATGAGCAGTTCTTC.

DNA of the CDR3: TGTGCCACCAGCAGAGATTCGGATGAGCAGTTCTTC. It encodes CATSRDSDEQFF. The V call is TRBV15, the J call TRBJ2-1, with D unclear. Trimming shortened V by 0 bases and J by 8 bases, and 5 bases separated the two germline ends. The CDR3 totals 12 residues. CDR1 LNHNV and CDR2 YYDKDF come from the germline V gene (reference sequence).

The chain combines TRBV6-4 with TRBJ1-6; no clear D gene. The CDR3 contains 15 residues. Per the germline V gene, CDR1 is MRHNA and CDR2 is SNTAGT. V was pared by 0 bases and J by 9 bases, with 12 bases between. The CDR3 nucleotides read TGTGCCAGCAGTGACTCGGGAGATATGAGTTCACCCCTCCACTTT. As protein: CASSDSGDMSSPLHF.